The 18 T cell receptor beta chains below come from one sample, sequenced in a study of blood T cell repertoires in COVID-19 (dated by TCRdb to 2018 to 2021). Libraries were made using the immunoSEQ multiplex PCR assay. The table was pulled from immuneACCESS by TCRdb, which kept in-frame rearrangements only. Such tables lose some clones; where checked, under half of the loss comes from unresolved V genes, and the rest has no known cause. The sample contains some 41,000 clones, just over 85% of them found a single time. The ten most abundant clones make up more than 4.5% of the sample. Sequencing input: peripheral blood. These receptors were obtained from a man in his forties with active COVID-19.

V and J are TRBV27 and TRBJ2-1, with a weak D call TRBD1 (5 bases). The CDR3 consists of 15 residues. CDR1 is MNHEY, CDR2 SMNVEV, per germline (reference sequence). V lost 2 bases, J lost 2 bases, and 10 bases lay in between. CDR3 sequence: CASSLIGAPYNEQFF. For the CDR3, the DNA is TGTGCCAGCAGTTTAATAGGGGCCCCCTACAATGAGCAGTTCTTC.

The V and J genes are TRBV29-1 and TRBJ1-1; D remains ambiguous. V was clipped by 3 bases and J by 2 bases, with 7 bases between them. Germline loops: CDR1 SQVTM, CDR2 ANQGSEA. CDR3 length: 12 residues. CDR3 region: CSVDRSNTEAFF. DNA for the CDR3: TGCAGCGTTGACAGATCCAACACTGAAGCTTTCTTT.

The gene calls are TRBV25-1 and TRBJ2-3; 13 bases agree with TRBD2. The CDR3 loop spans 17 amino acids. Unmatched junction bases numbered 7, after V lost 5 bases and J lost 2 bases. Germline lookup yields CDR1 MGHDK and CDR2 SYGVNS. The CDR3 bases are TGTGCCAGCAGTTCACGGGGACTAGCGGGACCCACAGATACGCAGTATTTT. Translated, it gives CASSSRGLAGPTDTQYF.

This rearrangement joins TRBV5-4 to TRBJ2-1, with 8 bases matching TRBD2. The CDR3 sequence is 14 residues long. CDR1 is SGHNT and CDR2 is YYREEE in the germline V gene (reference sequence). V shed 3 bases, J shed 6 bases, and the junction held 5 bases outside the gene matches. CDR3 sequence reads: CASSSGGGPNEQFF. The CDR3 DNA sequence: TGTGCCAGCAGCTCCGGGGGGGGCCCCAATGAGCAGTTCTTC.

This clone has only a few counts. In DNA form, the CDR3 reads TGTGCCAGCATCAGACAGGGCTCCTACGAGCAGTACTTC. It codes for CASIRQGSYEQYF. The rearrangement links TRBV28 to TRBJ2-7; 7 nucleotides agree with TRBD1. V was clipped by 7 bases and J by 0 bases; unmatched bases: 3. Germline values: CDR1 MDHEN, CDR2 SYDVKM. This CDR3 spans 13 amino acids.

V and J are TRBV6-1 and TRBJ1-3; no clear D gene. The CDR3 extends over 14 amino acids. Deletions cut 3 bases from V and 0 bases from J, with 6 bases between. Germline V gene lookup returns CDR1 MNHNS and CDR2 SASEGT. The CDR3 nucleotides are TGTGCCAGCAGTGACCTGAGCTCTGGAAACACCATATATTTT. This gives the protein CASSDLSSGNTIYF.

The chain uses TRBV7-8 and TRBJ2-1, with a weak D call TRBD2 (6 bases). The CDR3 loop spans 18 amino acids. The germline gives CDR1 SGHVS, CDR2 FQNEAQ. Trimming took 0 bases from V and 3 from J, leaving 18 bases between them. CDR3 protein: CASSLAGSGGLFYNEQFF. In nucleotides, the CDR3 is TGTGCCAGCAGCTTAGCGGGTAGCGGAGGCCTCTTCTACAATGAGCAGTTCTTC.

This clone was seen just once. The chain uses TRBV21-1 and TRBJ2-3; TRBD1, the table's D call, was not compared with the DNA. TRBV21-1 is tagged as a pseudogene. This CDR3 contains 17 residues. The CDR3 bases are TGTGCCAGCAGCAGGCCGGGACAGGGAAACGGCGCAGATACGCAGTATTTT. This codes for CASSRPGQGNGADTQYF.

This clone was detected only once. The chain carries TRBV11-2 and TRBJ2-1; D is unresolved. This CDR3 is 15 amino acids long. Germline lookup yields CDR1 SGHAT and CDR2 FQNNGV. V lost 2 bases and J lost 7, with 15 bases in between. CDR3 in DNA: TGTGCCAGCAGCTTATACGCTGTAAGTAGAAATGAGCAGTTCTTC. It yields the protein CASSLYAVSRNEQFF.

The gene calls are TRBV3-1 (or the pseudogene TRBV3-2) and TRBJ2-3; the D gene is possibly TRBD2 (6 bases). CDR1 and CDR2 (germline): LGHDT, YNNKEL (reference sequence). V shed 8 bases and J shed 4 bases, with 13 bases lying between them. The CDR3 length is 13 residues. This chain's CDR3 is CASRRATSDTQYF. The CDR3, as DNA: TGTGCCAGCCGGAGGGCTACTTCAGATACGCAGTATTTT.

This clone occurred once. The gene calls are TRBV4-1 and TRBJ2-2, with a weak D call TRBD2 (5 bases). The CDR3 contains 16 residues. The germline gives CDR1 MGHRA, CDR2 YSYEKL. The ends were cut back, 6 bases at V and 2 bases at J, with 16 bases in the middle. The CDR3 coding sequence is TGCGCCAGCAGTCAGTCGAGGGCCCTAAACACCGGGGAGCTGTTTTTT. As protein: CASSQSRALNTGELFF.

The rearrangement uses TRBV20-1 and TRBJ2-5, with D possibly TRBD2 on 6 matching bases. CDR3 length: 13 residues. The germline V gene has CDR1 DFQATT and CDR2 SNEGSKA (reference sequence). V was trimmed by 3 bases and J by 5 bases, leaving 13 bases between them. The CDR3: CSASGGSDETQYF. CDR3 DNA sequence: TGCAGTGCTAGTGGAGGGAGCGATGAGACCCAGTACTTC.

The chain recombines TRBV24-1 with TRBJ2-1, with D unresolved. The length of the CDR3 is 13 residues. Germline V lookup: CDR1 KGHDR, CDR2 SFDVKD. V was shortened by 1 base and J by 10 bases, with 10 bases between the two germline ends. CDR3 DNA sequence: TGTGCCACCAGTGATTTTAACGTACAAGAGCAGTTCTTC. Protein product: CATSDFNVQEQFF.

J is TRBJ1-2 and V is TRBV5-1; the D is unclear. The V gene lost 2 bases and the J gene lost 3 bases, with 11 bases spanning the gap. The germline CDR1 and CDR2 sequences are SGHRS and YFSETQ. The CDR3 totals 14 residues. CDR3 region: CASSFSDGDYGYTF. The CDR3 bases are TGCGCCAGCAGCTTCTCGGACGGGGACTATGGCTACACCTTC.

This CDR3 is CASSELYRVGAEAFF. Here the CDR3 DNA reads TGTGCCAGCAGTGAACTCTACAGGGTGGGAGCTGAAGCTTTCTTT. The genes are TRBV2 and TRBJ1-1; a possible D gene is TRBD1 (6 bases). Trimming took off 2 bases at V and 6 bases at J, with 16 bases between the two ends. The CDR3 has 15 amino acids. CDR1 and CDR2 from the germline V gene are SNHLY and FYNNEI.

This clone was recorded once. V usage is TRBV11-2 and J usage is TRBJ2-5; TRBD1 aligns across 8 bases. V gave up 5 bases and J gave up 4 bases; unmatched junction bases: 6. Germline CDR1 reads SGHAT; CDR2 reads FQNNGV. This CDR3 comprises 14 residues. CDR3 in amino acids: CASSTIGQGETQYF. The CDR3 nucleotides are TGTGCCAGCAGCACTATCGGACAGGGAGAGACCCAGTACTTC. Full variable domain (missing parts from reference TRBV11-2 and TRBJ2-5): EAGVAQSPRYKIIEKRQSVAFWCNPISGHATLYWYQQILGQGPKLLIQFQNNGVVDDSQLPKDRFSAERLKGVDSTLKIQPAKLEDSAVYLCASSTIGQGETQYFGPGTRLLVL.

This CDR3 reads CASSPQRQGAYEQYF. The CDR3, as DNA: TGTGCCAGCAGCCCTCAACGACAGGGCGCCTACGAGCAGTACTTC. The chain carries TRBV28 and TRBJ2-7; 7 nucleotides match TRBD1. The germline V gene encodes CDR1 MDHEN and CDR2 SYDVKM. V lost 6 bases to trimming and J lost 2 bases; unmatched junction nucleotides: 10. The CDR3 sequence is 15 residues long.

The J gene is TRBJ1-6, the V gene TRBV5-6, with a weak D call TRBD1 (5 bases). Germline CDR1 is SGHDT and CDR2 is YYEEEE. Trimming shortened V by 7 bases and J by 6 bases, and 11 bases separated the two germline ends. This CDR3 region has 13 residues. Here the CDR3 reads CASGRQTNSPLHF. CDR3 DNA sequence: TGTGCCAGCGGCAGACAGACTAATTCACCCCTCCACTTT.